This TCR beta chain was identified in a study of blood T cell repertoires in COVID-19. The repertoire was sequenced with immunoSEQ multiplex PCR; TCRdb's copy has only in-frame clones and lacks some. Counted here are 250,000 to 400,000 clones, around 90% occurring once; the ten biggest clones make up around 2.7%. V dropped 6 bases and J dropped 3 bases, with 18 bases sitting between them. Germline CDR1 is SGHRS and CDR2 is YFSETQ. The CDR3 consists of 15 residues. The sample comprised PBMCs or T cells enriched from blood (not recorded which). The rearrangement links TRBV5-1 to TRBJ1-2, with D uncertain. The TCR comes from a man aged 60-69 years who had recovered from COVID-19. In DNA form, the CDR3 reads TGCGCCAGCAAAAAGGGAGACATGGGAGACTATGGCTACACCTTC. Translation: CASKKGDMGDYGYTF.